Sequencing of this T cell receptor beta chain was carried out in a study of shared clonotypes between healthy human individuals. The assay was immunoSEQ multiplex PCR, and TCRdb's table has in-frame clones only and misses some. The sample lists 980,000 or so clones; over 60% were seen once. The receptor comes from a man in his late teens or twenties in good health. The sequencing sample was made of memory CD4+ T cells sorted from blood. As for subset: CD45RA-negative fraction.

CDR3 protein: CASSPQTGVGEQFF. CDR3 sequence (DNA): TGTGCCAGCAGTCCCCAGACAGGGGTCGGTGAGCAGTTCTTC. The V and J genes are TRBV27 and TRBJ2-1, with TRBD1 matching 8 bases. Trimming at V came to 5 bases and at J to 9 bases, leaving 9 bases not matched to a gene. Germline loops: CDR1 MNHEY, CDR2 SMNVEV (reference sequence). The CDR3 totals 14 residues.